A single TCR beta chain is shown here with its context. Using its own MiXCR run on the RT-PCR reads, TCRdb lists one record per CDR3 protein. Seen here are 200,000 to 300,000 distinct CDR3 sequences, roughly an eighth observed once, and the top ten hold about 8%. CDR3 size: 16 residues. V shed 3 bases and J shed 9 bases, with 21 bases lying between them. Germline V lookup: CDR1 DFQATT, CDR2 SNEGSKA (reference sequence). The data stem from a study of response to subunit inactivated influenza vaccine. The sequencing here drew on non-naive T cells sorted from PBMCs, taken 14 days before vaccination. V usage is TRBV20-1 and J usage is TRBJ1-6; a weak D match, TRBD1 (5 bases). This receptor was identified in a man aged 50 to 60 who received an inactivated influenza vaccine. The CDR3 DNA is TGCAGTGCTAGGGTGGGGGATCTCCTCTCGACTTCACCCCTCCACTTT. Amino acid sequence: CSARVGDLLSTSPLHF.